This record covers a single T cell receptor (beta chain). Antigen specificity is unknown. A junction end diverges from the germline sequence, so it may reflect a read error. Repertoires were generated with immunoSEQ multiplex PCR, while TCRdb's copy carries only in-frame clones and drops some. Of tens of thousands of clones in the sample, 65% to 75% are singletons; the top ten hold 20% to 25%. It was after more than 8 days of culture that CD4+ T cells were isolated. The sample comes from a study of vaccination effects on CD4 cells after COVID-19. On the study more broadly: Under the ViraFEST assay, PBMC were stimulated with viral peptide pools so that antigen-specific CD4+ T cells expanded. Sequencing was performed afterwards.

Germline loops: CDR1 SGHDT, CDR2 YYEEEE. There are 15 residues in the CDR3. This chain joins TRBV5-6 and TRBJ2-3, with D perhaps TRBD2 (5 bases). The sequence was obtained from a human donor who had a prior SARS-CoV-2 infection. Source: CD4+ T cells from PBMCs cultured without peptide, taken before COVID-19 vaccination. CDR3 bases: TGTGCCAGCAGTTTGGACGGGGTGAGCACAGATACGCAGTATTTT. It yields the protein CASSLDGVSTDTQYF.